The 21 T cell receptor beta chains below were found in one sample sequenced in a study of sequential checkpoint blockade in melanoma (dated by TCRdb to between 2019 and 2020). Reading the label with the study, this specimen's treatment or condition is: randomized to nivolumab then ipilimumab (arm A) or the reverse (arm B). Libraries were constructed by the immunoSEQ multiplex PCR assay. Not all clones reach the TCRdb copy of this immuneACCESS table, which keeps in-frame sequences only. Checked studies attribute under half of the gap to unresolved V genes and leave the rest unexplained. In all, the sample holds approximately 12,000 clones, and almost 80% of those were seen once. Of the sample, about 57% is held by the ten largest clones. Sequenced here: CD8+ T cells sorted from blood (inferred from file names), sampled from a patient given nivolumab and ipilimumab in sequence. The receptor set was obtained from a human donor with melanoma.

V gene TRBV5-1 combines with J gene TRBJ1-6; 8 positions agree with TRBD1. The V gene's germline CDR1 is SGHRS and CDR2 YFSETQ. The J segment lost 8 bases and the V segment lost 4 bases, leaving 5 bases of the junction unmatched. The CDR3 extends over 14 amino acids. The chain's CDR3 is CASSGDRLDSPLHF. For the CDR3, the DNA is TGCGCCAGCAGCGGGGACAGGTTAGATTCACCCCTCCACTTT.

The rearrangement uses TRBV4-3 and TRBJ2-7; 8 bases align to TRBD1. Germline CDR1 LGHNA, CDR2 YSLEER. This CDR3 has 15 residues. V gave up 0 bases and J gave up 3 bases; unmatched junction bases: 4. The CDR3 DNA is TGCGCCAGCAGCCAAGATTGGACAGGGTACTACGAGCAGTACTTC. Translated, it gives CASSQDWTGYYEQYF.

The rearrangement links TRBV5-1 to TRBJ2-5; 12 bases fit TRBD1. The better agreement between TRBJ2-7 and the DNA end casts doubt on the J call. The CDR3 contains 20 residues. CDR1 is SGHRS and CDR2 is YFSETQ in the germline V gene. The CDR3 DNA reads TGCGCCAGCAGCTTGGGAAACGTAAACTTAAAGGGACAGGGGGCCTTCGAGCAGTACTTC. Translating gives CASSLGNVNLKGQGAFEQYF.

V usage is TRBV7-6 and J usage is TRBJ2-1; TRBD2 aligns across 8 bases. Germline loops: CDR1 SGHVS, CDR2 FNYEAQ. There are 15 residues in the CDR3. Unmatched junction bases numbered 4, after V lost 0 bases and J lost 6 bases. The CDR3 bases are TGTGCCAGCAGCTTAGCGCAGCGGGGGCTCAATGAGCAGTTCTTC. Translating it yields CASSLAQRGLNEQFF.

The chain employs TRBV6-1 and TRBJ2-1; 12 positions match TRBD2. V trimming: 7 bases; J trimming: 7 bases; junction bases outside the gene matches: 5. The germline CDR1 and CDR2 sequences are MNHNS and SASEGT. This CDR3 spans 14 amino acids. CDR3 sequence: CASKRGLAGNEQFF. CDR3 in DNA: TGTGCCAGCAAACGAGGACTAGCGGGGAATGAGCAGTTCTTC.

Judged by abundance, this clone is medium-sized (0.01 to 0.1%). This chain connects TRBV5-1 to TRBJ2-1, with a weak D call TRBD1 (6 bases). Trimming cost V 2 bases and J 6 bases, with 9 bases left between them. This CDR3 has 13 residues. The germline V gene encodes CDR1 SGHRS and CDR2 YFSETQ. CDR3 in DNA: TGCGCCAGCAGCTTTGGCAGGGGCAATGAGCAGTTCTTC. This codes for CASSFGRGNEQFF.

This chain joins TRBV6-4 and TRBJ2-3; weak D call: TRBD2 (7 bases). Germline V gives CDR1 MRHNA, CDR2 SNTAGT. This CDR3 has 15 residues. The V gene lost 2 bases and the J gene lost 0 bases, with 9 bases spanning the gap. The CDR3 coding sequence is TGTGCCAGCAGTGACGGGGGGGCTAGCACAGATACGCAGTATTTT. It translates to CASSDGGASTDTQYF.

The count of this clone is one. The CDR3 coding sequence is TGTGCCAGTAGTTGGGGACAGGGATCAACTAATGAAAAACTGTTTTTT. It translates to CASSWGQGSTNEKLFF. J is TRBJ1-4 and V is TRBV19, with TRBD1 identical over 9 bases. Looked up from germline, CDR1 is LNHDA and CDR2 is SQIVND (reference sequence). The V gene end was trimmed by 5 bases and the J gene end by 0 bases; junction bases not matched to a gene: 4. The CDR3 is 16 residues long.

The chain uses TRBV6-5 and TRBJ2-1; TRBD2 might be the D (5 bases). Trimming left V 6 bases short and J 4 bases short, with 13 bases between. CDR1 MNHEY and CDR2 SVGAGI come from the germline V gene. There are 14 residues in the CDR3. This CDR3 reads CASSPSGDYNEQFF. DNA of the CDR3: TGTGCCAGCAGCCCCTCCGGGGATTACAATGAGCAGTTCTTC.

The V call is TRBV6-5, the J call TRBJ2-1; 7 nucleotides line up with TRBD1. The germline V gene has CDR1 MNHEY and CDR2 SVGAGI. This CDR3 has 12 residues. After removal of 6 bases from V and 7 bases from J, the junction contained 3 bases not matched to a gene. CDR3 amino acids: CASRQQGNEQFF. CDR3 nucleotide sequence: TGTGCCAGCAGACAACAGGGGAATGAGCAGTTCTTC.

The chain joins TRBV19 to TRBJ2-7; no reliable D call. The germline gives CDR1 LNHDA, CDR2 SQIVND (reference sequence). V dropped 1 base and J dropped 4 bases, with 8 bases sitting between them. This CDR3 is 13 amino acids long. The CDR3 region has the DNA TGTGCCAGTAGTATAGGGCACCCGTACGAGCAGTACTTC. As protein: CASSIGHPYEQYF. The full variable domain, completed using reference TRBV19 and TRBJ2-7, is DGGITQSPKYLFRKEGQNVTLSCEQNLNHDAMYWYRQDPGQGLRLIYYSQIVNDFQKGDIAEGYSVSREKKESFPLTVTSAQKNPTAFYLCASSIGHPYEQYFGPGTRLTVT.

The gene calls are TRBV4-2 and TRBJ2-7, with 9 bases that match TRBD2. With 1 base clipped from V and 6 bases from J, the junction kept 1 base outside the gene matches. The CDR3 covers 13 residues. Germline-derived CDR1 and CDR2 are LGHNA and YNFKEQ. The CDR3 DNA follows: TGTGCCAGCAGCCAAGTAGCGGGAGTCGAGCAGTACTTC. Translating it yields CASSQVAGVEQYF.

The genes are TRBV25-1 and TRBJ2-7; D unresolved. Germline CDR1 and CDR2: MGHDK and SYGVNS. V was clipped by 6 bases and J by 1 base, with 10 bases between them. The CDR3 consists of 13 residues. The CDR3 region is CASSATASYEQYF. The CDR3 DNA is TGTGCCAGCAGCGCTACAGCATCCTACGAGCAGTACTTC.

In its sample, this clone was seen a few times. The chain links TRBV6-1 to TRBJ1-1, with a weak D call TRBD1 (6 bases). This CDR3 contains 15 residues. Trimming took off 2 bases at V and 0 bases at J, with 10 bases between the two ends. Per germline, CDR1 MNHNS and CDR2 SASEGT. The CDR3 coding sequence is TGTGCCAGCAGTGAACGGACAGCCTTGAACACTGAAGCTTTCTTT. Translated: CASSERTALNTEAFF.

The J gene is TRBJ2-7, the V gene TRBV7-6; a weak D match, TRBD1 (6 bases). The CDR3 is 14 amino acids. V was clipped by 2 bases and J by 2 bases, with 10 bases between them. Germline-derived CDR1 and CDR2 are SGHVS and FNYEAQ. The CDR3 loop is CASSLMGDTYEQYF. The CDR3 DNA reads as TGTGCCAGCAGCTTAATGGGGGACACCTACGAGCAGTACTTC.

The chain has TRBV6-6 and TRBJ2-7, with D unresolved. V was trimmed by 4 bases and J by 2 bases, leaving 6 bases between them. The CDR3 is 12 residues long. Germline assignment: CDR1 MNHNY and CDR2 SVGAGI (reference sequence). The CDR3 sequence: CASSFTPYEQYF. CDR3 DNA sequence: TGTGCCAGCAGTTTTACACCCTACGAGCAGTACTTC.

This clone has more than one count but fewer than ten. The chain employs TRBV5-6 and TRBJ2-7, with a tentative D call TRBD1 (5 bases). V was trimmed by 6 bases and J by 4 bases, leaving 17 bases between them. The CDR3 is made up of 14 amino acids. Germline CDR1 SGHDT, CDR2 YYEEEE. The CDR3 DNA sequence: TGTGCCAGCAAAGTTGGGGCAGCATCTTACGAGCAGTACTTC. Amino acids: CASKVGAASYEQYF.

V usage is TRBV4-2 and J usage is TRBJ2-1; 8 nucleotides line up with TRBD2. V dropped 2 bases and J dropped 8; count of bases not matched to a gene: 5. Germline lookup yields CDR1 LGHNA and CDR2 YNFKEQ. This CDR3 comprises 14 residues. As DNA, the CDR3 is TGTGCCAGCAGCCAATTTCTTAGCGGGGATGAGCAGTTCTTC. This gives the protein CASSQFLSGDEQFF.

The chain is built from TRBV7-9 and TRBJ2-3; 11 bases fit TRBD2. Germline CDR1 reads SEHNR; CDR2 reads FQNEAQ (reference sequence). CDR3 length: 17 residues. V shed 5 bases and J 0 bases; nucleotides not matched to a gene: 7. The CDR3 loop reads CASSDSGLAGSTDTQYF. CDR3 sequence (DNA): TGTGCCAGCAGCGACAGCGGACTAGCGGGTAGCACAGATACGCAGTATTTT. Looking up the rest from reference TRBV7-9 and TRBJ2-3 gives the full variable domain: DTGVSQNPRHKITKRGQNVTFRCDPISEHNRLYWYRQTLGQGPEFLTYFQNEAQLEKSRLLSDRFSAERPKGSFSTLEIQRTEQGDSAMYLCASSDSGLAGSTDTQYFGPGTRLTVL.

The chain uses TRBV4-1 and TRBJ2-5; the D gene is possibly TRBD1 (6 bases). Trimming stripped 1 base from V and 5 bases from J, with 14 bases between. The germline V gene encodes CDR1 MGHRA and CDR2 YSYEKL. This CDR3 contains 15 residues. The CDR3 region is CASSQGITGMETQYF. Written as DNA, the CDR3 is TGCGCCAGCAGCCAAGGGATTACAGGGATGGAGACCCAGTACTTC.

The chain couples TRBV7-6 to TRBJ2-1, with a possible D match to TRBD1 (5 bases). There are 15 residues in the CDR3. Germline V CDR1 and CDR2: SGHVS, FNYEAQ. Deletions cut 1 base from V and 4 bases from J, with 11 bases between. The CDR3 nucleotides are TGTGCCAGCAGCTTAGGAGACAGACCGTACAATGAGCAGTTCTTC. This gives the protein CASSLGDRPYNEQFF.